Shown below are 25 T cell receptor beta chains from a single sample sequenced in a study of spatial heterogeneity in lung cancer. MiXCR was run by TCRdb on the 5' RACE reads, yielding one entry per CDR3 protein. The sample shows roughly 9,300 distinct CDR3 sequences, about 6% of them seen only once. Study findings and constraints: Tumor mutation counts were tracked by expanded intratumoral alpha and beta TCR counts.

No cognate antigen is known for these TCRs. Time point defined: sample taken at primary tumor resection. The material sequenced was lung tumor tissue, taken at surgery. The receptors here all came from a female donor with early-stage non-small cell lung cancer.

This rearrangement joins TRBV7-9 to TRBJ1-5, with 8 positions matching TRBD1. Trimming cost V 8 bases and J 0 bases; bases outside gene matches: 12. This CDR3 has 17 amino acids. Looked up from germline, CDR1 is SEHNR and CDR2 is FQNEAQ (reference sequence). This CDR3 is CASLEGQVGYSNQPQHF. As DNA, the CDR3 is TGTGCCAGCTTAGAGGGACAGGTGGGCTATAGCAATCAGCCCCAGCATTTT.

This clonotype came up a few times. V usage is TRBV28 and J usage is TRBJ2-7; TRBD2 matches at 7 bases. J gave up 5 bases and V 7 bases, and 5 bases lay outside the gene matches. CDR1 is MDHEN and CDR2 is SYDVKM in the germline V gene. This CDR3 contains 12 residues. In nucleotides, the CDR3 is TGTGCCAGCACCTCTGGGGGGGACGAGCAGTACTTC. This encodes CASTSGGDEQYF.

This clonotype appeared many times. The chain carries TRBV7-9 and TRBJ1-2; weak D call: TRBD1 (6 bases). V shed 4 bases and J shed 4 bases, with 13 bases lying between them. Germline-derived CDR1 and CDR2 are SEHNR and FQNEAQ (reference sequence). The CDR3 consists of 14 residues. The CDR3 reads CASSSVRGAYGYTF. DNA for the CDR3: TGTGCCAGCAGCTCCGTCAGGGGTGCCTATGGCTACACCTTC. The full variable domain, completed using reference TRBV7-9 and TRBJ1-2, is DTGVSQNPRHKITKRGQNVTFRCDPISEHNRLYWYRQTLGQGPEFLTYFQNEAQLEKSRLLSDRFSAERPKGSFSTLEIQRTEQGDSAMYLCASSSVRGAYGYTFGSGTRLTVV.

This clonotype has ten or more counts. The chain joins TRBV11-2 to TRBJ2-5, with TRBD2 identical over 14 bases. The CDR3 runs to 16 residues. J lost 4 bases, V lost 4 bases, and 5 bases had no gene match. The V gene's germline CDR1 is SGHAT and CDR2 FQNNGV. The CDR3 bases are TGTGCCAGCAGCTCGGGGACTAGCGGGAGAGGAGAGACCCAGTACTTC. Translating it yields CASSSGTSGRGETQYF.

This clonotype appeared many times. The chain recombines TRBV30 with TRBJ2-1; D unresolved. CDR1 and CDR2 from the germline V gene are GTSNPN and SVGIG (reference sequence). Trimming removed 2 bases from V and 9 bases from J, with 8 bases in between. The CDR3 length is 11 residues. The CDR3 nucleotides read TGTGCCTGGAGTAGAGTAAGTGAGCAGTTCTTC. Translation: CAWSRVSEQFF.

A few counts support this clonotype. V and J are TRBV12-3 or TRBV12-4 and TRBJ1-2; 8 bases are shared with TRBD1. The CDR3 covers 14 residues. The ends lost 5 bases at V and 5 bases at J; junction bases unmatched: 7. CDR3 sequence (DNA): TGTGCCAGCAGTCCGGTGACAGGGGCTTATGGCTACACCTTC. Translation gives CASSPVTGAYGYTF.

In this sample, this clonotype turned up a few times. The rearrangement uses TRBV7-8 and TRBJ2-7; D uncertain. Germline V gene sequence: CDR1 SGHVS, CDR2 FQNEAQ. This CDR3 spans 12 amino acids. The germline V and J ends were trimmed by 2 bases and 6 bases, with 8 bases remaining between them. The CDR3 DNA reads as TGTGCCAGCAGCTTACCCGGACCCGAGCAGTACTTC. Translation: CASSLPGPEQYF.

The chain uses TRBV11-2 and TRBJ2-3; 11 bases align to TRBD2. With 5 bases clipped from V and 5 bases from J, the junction kept 15 bases outside the gene matches. The CDR3 is made up of 18 amino acids. Per the germline V gene, CDR1 is SGHAT and CDR2 is FQNNGV. The DNA of the CDR3 is TGTGCCAGCAGCGATCCTATAGCGGGAGGGCCCTCTAGAGATACGCAGTATTTT. Amino acid sequence: CASSDPIAGGPSRDTQYF.

By share, this clonotype counts as medium-sized. The CDR3 nucleotides are TGTGCCAGCTCACCACTAGCTTCGGCCACAGATACGCAGTATTTT. Translating gives CASSPLASATDTQYF. The chain recombines TRBV18 with TRBJ2-3; D gene unclear. This CDR3 has 15 amino acids. V was pared by 1 base and J by 2 bases, with 10 bases between. CDR1 is KGHSH, CDR2 LQKENI, per germline.

The table lists this clonotype with many counts. The gene calls are TRBV9 and TRBJ1-3, with D perhaps matching TRBD1 (5 bases). This CDR3 contains 16 residues. V shed 4 bases and J shed 3 bases, with 17 bases lying between them. The germline CDR1 and CDR2 sequences are SGDLS and YYNGEE. In DNA, the CDR3 is TGTGCCAGCAGCCTGGGGGGAGGGTTTGATGGAAACACCATATATTTT. Translating it yields CASSLGGGFDGNTIYF.

In this sample, this clonotype turned up many times. This rearrangement joins TRBV19 to TRBJ2-1, with 7 bases identical to TRBD2. The CDR3 sequence is 15 residues long. Trimming cost V 3 bases and J 3 bases; bases outside gene matches: 5. From germline, CDR1 is LNHDA and CDR2 SQIVND (reference sequence). CDR3: CASSIGVAGYNEQFF. The CDR3 DNA is TGTGCCAGTAGTATCGGGGTAGCGGGCTACAATGAGCAGTTCTTC. The variable domain in full, with the rest retrieved from reference TRBV19 and TRBJ2-1, is DGGITQSPKYLFRKEGQNVTLSCEQNLNHDAMYWYRQDPGQGLRLIYYSQIVNDFQKGDIAEGYSVSREKKESFPLTVTSAQKNPTAFYLCASSIGVAGYNEQFFGPGTRLTVL.

This clonotype was detected many times. V is TRBV7-2 and J is TRBJ2-5, with TRBD2 as a possible D gene (7 bases). The CDR3 has 15 amino acids. V was clipped by 1 base and J by 4 bases, with 13 bases between them. Germline V CDR1 and CDR2: SGHTA, FQGNSA. CDR3 DNA sequence: TGTGCCAGCAGCTTAGTAGGGGGGGAAGGAGAGACCCAGTACTTC. It yields the protein CASSLVGGEGETQYF. The variable domain in full, with the rest retrieved from reference TRBV7-2 and TRBJ2-5, is GAGVSQSPSNKVTEKGKDVELRCDPISGHTALYWYRQSLGQGLEFLIYFQGNSAPDKSGLPSDRFSAERTGGSVSTLTIQRTQQEDSAVYLCASSLVGGEGETQYFGPGTRLLVL.

This clonotype was recorded a few times. The rearrangement links TRBV12-3 or TRBV12-4 to TRBJ1-1, with D maybe TRBD1 (6 bases). The CDR3 is 13 amino acids. V was trimmed by 4 bases and J by 7 bases, leaving 13 bases between them. The CDR3 protein is CASSYRAQGEAFF. CDR3 nucleotides: TGTGCCAGCAGTTACAGGGCCCAGGGTGAAGCTTTCTTT.

This clonotype is labeled medium-sized. This chain links TRBV18 with TRBJ1-1; no definite D call. CDR1 KGHSH and CDR2 LQKENI come from the germline V gene. The V end lost 3 bases, the J end lost 1 base, and 6 bases lay between the germline ends. This CDR3 has 13 amino acids. In DNA, the CDR3 is TGTGCCAGCTCACCCGCAGCGAACACTGAAGCTTTCTTT. Protein product: CASSPAANTEAFF. Filled out from reference TRBV18 and TRBJ1-1, the complete variable domain reads NAGVMQNPRHLVRRRGQEARLRCSPMKGHSHVYWYRQLPEEGLKFMVYLQKENIIDESGMPKERFSAEFPKEGPSILRIQQVVRGDSAAYFCASSPAANTEAFFGQGTRLTVV.

This clonotype has a count of ten or more. The chain couples TRBV6-2 or TRBV6-3 to TRBJ2-4; 7 bases fit TRBD2. CDR3 size: 16 residues. V dropped 2 bases and J dropped 7; count of bases not matched to a gene: 11. Germline-derived CDR1 and CDR2 are MNHEY and SVGEGT. This chain's CDR3 is CASSYPSGGTRNIQYF. CDR3 nucleotide sequence: TGTGCCAGCAGTTACCCCTCGGGGGGTACCAGGAACATTCAGTACTTC.

The chain couples TRBV29-1 to TRBJ1-5; no clear D. In germline, CDR1 is SQVTM, CDR2 ANQGSEA. The CDR3 covers 13 residues. Trimming cost V 2 bases and J 4 bases, with 9 bases left between them. Here the CDR3 reads CSVEMAENQPQHF. CDR3 nucleotide sequence: TGCAGCGTTGAAATGGCAGAAAATCAGCCCCAGCATTTT.

In this sample, this clonotype turned up a few times. This chain joins TRBV7-2 and TRBJ2-1, with 12 bases identical to TRBD2. The CDR3 is made up of 14 amino acids. Trimming cost V 2 bases and J 10 bases; bases outside gene matches: 3. Germline V lookup: CDR1 SGHTA, CDR2 FQGNSA. CDR3 in amino acids: CASSLNGLAGEQFF. The CDR3 region has the DNA TGTGCCAGCAGCTTAAATGGACTAGCGGGGGAGCAGTTCTTC.

The sample holds many counts of this clonotype. The gene calls are TRBV7-9 and TRBJ2-1, with D hard to call. V shed 7 bases and J shed 9 bases, with 13 bases lying between them. The CDR3 is 12 amino acids. Germline V lookup: CDR1 SEHNR, CDR2 FQNEAQ (reference sequence). CDR3 sequence (DNA): TGTGCCAGCATCTCCTCCGGCTCTGAGCAGTTCTTC. Encoded protein: CASISSGSEQFF.

This clonotype has a handful of counts. V and J are TRBV7-9 and TRBJ1-5; D ambiguous. The CDR3 is 13 residues long. CDR1 and CDR2 (germline): SEHNR, FQNEAQ (reference sequence). V lost 1 base and J lost 6, with 7 bases in between. In DNA form, the CDR3 reads TGTGCCAGCAGCTTAGGTTCGGGTCAGCCCCAGCATTTT. Amino acids: CASSLGSGQPQHF.

Many counts were recorded for this clonotype. In DNA, the CDR3 is TGCGCCAGCAGCCAATTGTCAGGAATCACTGAAGCTTTCTTT. This gives the protein CASSQLSGITEAFF. The V and J genes are TRBV4-1 and TRBJ1-1; D uncertain. Germline V gene sequence: CDR1 MGHRA, CDR2 YSYEKL. V was trimmed by 2 bases and J by 4 bases, leaving 11 bases between them. The CDR3 sequence is 14 residues long.

This clonotype was detected many times. The chain joins TRBV27 to TRBJ2-7; 9 positions agree with TRBD1. With 4 bases clipped from V and 0 bases from J, the junction kept 10 bases outside the gene matches. Germline CDR1 and CDR2: MNHEY and SMNVEV (reference sequence). The CDR3 runs to 17 residues. The CDR3 DNA is TGTGCCAGCAGTTCCCCCTCCGGACAGGGGAGCTCCTACGAGCAGTACTTC. Amino acid sequence: CASSSPSGQGSSYEQYF.

This clonotype was counted a few times. The chain employs TRBV10-3 and TRBJ1-2; D call uncertain. The CDR3 is made up of 12 amino acids. Germline values: CDR1 ENHRY, CDR2 SYGVKD. V lost 8 bases and J lost 0, with 7 bases in between. CDR3 sequence: CAISGPNYGYTF. The CDR3 DNA reads as TGTGCCATCTCCGGGCCTAACTATGGCTACACCTTC.

Within the sample, this clonotype is medium-sized. This chain joins TRBV6-2 or TRBV6-3 and TRBJ1-3; D may be TRBD1 (6 bases). Germline loops: CDR1 MNHEY, CDR2 SVGEGT. The V end lost 5 bases, the J end lost 8 bases, and 16 bases lay between the germline ends. CDR3 size: 14 residues. The CDR3 loop is CASSPMGYRDTIYF. The DNA of the CDR3 is TGTGCCAGCAGTCCGATGGGCTACAGGGACACCATATATTTT.

This clonotype is medium-sized (0.01 to 0.1%) by share. J is TRBJ2-1 and V is TRBV6-5; 7 bases are a match to TRBD1. The CDR3 consists of 15 residues. V shed 6 bases and J 4 bases; nucleotides not matched to a gene: 9. Germline assignment: CDR1 MNHEY and CDR2 SVGAGI. The CDR3 loop reads CASRPTGKGYNEQFF. For the CDR3, the DNA is TGTGCCAGCAGGCCGACAGGGAAGGGATACAATGAGCAGTTCTTC.

This clonotype was counted ten times or more. The chain links TRBV7-9 to TRBJ1-2; the match to TRBD1 covers 8 bases. The CDR3 spans 18 residues. V lost 5 bases and J lost 3; bases outside the gene matches: 17. CDR1 is SEHNR and CDR2 is FQNEAQ in the germline V gene (reference sequence). CDR3 DNA: TGTGCCAGCAGCCCAAGCCCGGGACAGGTTAATTTTGACTATGGCTACACCTTC. It yields the protein CASSPSPGQVNFDYGYTF. The full variable domain, with the rest looked up from reference TRBV7-9 and TRBJ1-2, is DTGVSQNPRHKITKRGQNVTFRCDPISEHNRLYWYRQTLGQGPEFLTYFQNEAQLEKSRLLSDRFSAERPKGSFSTLEIQRTEQGDSAMYLCASSPSPGQVNFDYGYTFGSGTRLTVV.